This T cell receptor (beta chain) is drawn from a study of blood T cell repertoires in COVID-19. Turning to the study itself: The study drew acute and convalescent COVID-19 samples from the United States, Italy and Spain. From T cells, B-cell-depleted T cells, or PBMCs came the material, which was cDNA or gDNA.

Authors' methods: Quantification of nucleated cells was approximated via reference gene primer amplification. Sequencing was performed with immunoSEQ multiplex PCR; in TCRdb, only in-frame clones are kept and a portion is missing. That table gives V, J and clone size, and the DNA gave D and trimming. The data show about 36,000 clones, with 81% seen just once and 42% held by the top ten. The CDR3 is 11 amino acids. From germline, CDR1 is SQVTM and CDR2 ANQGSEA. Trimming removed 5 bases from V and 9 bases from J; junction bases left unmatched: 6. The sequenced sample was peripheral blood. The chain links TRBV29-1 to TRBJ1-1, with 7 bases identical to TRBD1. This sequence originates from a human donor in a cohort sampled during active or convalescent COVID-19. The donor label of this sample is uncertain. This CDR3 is CSVPTGHKAFF. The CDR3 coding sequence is TGCAGCGTTCCGACAGGGCATAAAGCTTTCTTT.